The clone carrying this TCR beta chain was detected only once. The sample originates from a study of shared clonotypes between healthy human individuals. On the study more broadly: The study used three CD4 naive, three CD4 memory, two CD8 naive and one CD8 memory plate per donor.

Libraries were prepared by immunoSEQ multiplex PCR; TCRdb keeps only in-frame clonotypes and omits some of them. The table records approximately 1,500,000 clones, approximately 98% of them present only once. Germline CDR1 is SGHRS and CDR2 is YFSETQ. With 0 bases removed from V and 0 bases from J, the gap between germline ends came to 10 bases. The CDR3 consists of 16 residues. The sequenced material came from naive CD4+ T cells sorted from blood. The sample's subset: CD45RA+ positively selected. The rearrangement joins TRBV5-1 to TRBJ2-1, with D unresolved. The clonotype was recovered from a man aged 25-45 years in good health. The DNA of the CDR3 is TGCGCCAGCAGCTTGGCAGTCTCTAGCTCCTACAATGAGCAGTTCTTC. Protein product: CASSLAVSSSYNEQFF.